This T cell receptor beta chain was observed in a study of OX40 agonist ivuxolimab in advanced cancers. In the study overall: Mean age about 60 years, range 23 to 79; roughly 82% male.

Sequencing was performed with immunoSEQ multiplex PCR; in TCRdb, only in-frame clones are kept and a portion is missing. The data hold approximately 52,000 clones, with around 84% observed a single time. Of note for this clone: Its target is unknown.

Study findings and constraints: By week 6 at 0.1 to 3.0 mg/kg, blood CD4+ and CD8+ T cells had expanded clonally. CD8+ T cells were the subset that, on average, had more expanded clones than CD4+.

Unmatched junction bases numbered 7, after V lost 4 bases and J lost 5 bases. Germline V gene data show CDR1 as SGHRS and CDR2 as YFSETQ. CDR3 length: 15 amino acids. The material sequenced was CD4+ or CD8+ T cells sorted from blood, taken in a trial of the OX40 agonist ivuxolimab. This chain joins TRBV5-1 and TRBJ2-2; 8 bases are a match to TRBD1. The source of this sequence is an adult with an advanced solid tumor such as melanoma, head and neck, liver or kidney cancer. This CDR3 is CASSLTGVETGELFF. CDR3 nucleotides: TGCGCCAGCAGCCTGACAGGGGTTGAGACCGGGGAGCTGTTTTTT.